The 8 T cell receptor beta chains given below trace back to one sample, sequenced in a study of blood T cell repertoires in COVID-19. Here immunoSEQ multiplex PCR was the method, and the copy in TCRdb shows in-frame clones only, minus some. The repertoire consists of about 270,000 clones, with approximately 90% occurring once and the leading ten covering roughly 2.9%. Specimen: PBMCs or T cells enriched from blood (not recorded which). These receptors were collected from a man aged 35 to 55 who had been exposed to COVID-19.

J is TRBJ2-7 and V is TRBV5-1, with 9 bases matching TRBD1. This CDR3 region has 14 residues. The germline gives CDR1 SGHRS, CDR2 YFSETQ. V lost 5 bases to trimming and J lost 4 bases; unmatched junction nucleotides: 7. The CDR3 nucleotides are TGCGCCAGCAGTGTGGACAGGGGACGTTACGAGCAGTACTTC. The encoded protein is CASSVDRGRYEQYF.

The genes are TRBV12-3 or TRBV12-4 and TRBJ1-1; D ambiguous. The CDR3 covers 13 residues. V was cut by 3 bases and J by 2 bases, with 7 bases left in between. CDR3 region: CASSFSGNTEAFF. CDR3 sequence (DNA): TGTGCCAGCAGTTTCTCGGGTAACACTGAAGCTTTCTTT.

V is TRBV19 and J is TRBJ2-7; the D is unclear. The V end lost 5 bases, the J end lost 0 bases, and 8 bases lay between the germline ends. Germline values: CDR1 LNHDA, CDR2 SQIVND (reference sequence). This CDR3 region has 13 residues. CDR3 loop: CASSVRPSYEQYF. CDR3 in DNA: TGTGCCAGTAGTGTGCGTCCCTCCTACGAGCAGTACTTC.

In nucleotides, the CDR3 is TGCAGCGTTGAAGAGGGACAGACCTACACCTTC. Translation gives CSVEEGQTYTF. The chain joins TRBV29-1 to TRBJ1-2; 7 bases are shared with TRBD1. Germline CDR1 and CDR2: SQVTM and ANQGSEA. Trimming cost V 0 bases and J 10 bases; bases outside gene matches: 2. The CDR3 is made up of 11 amino acids.

This clone has only one observation. CDR3 sequence: CASSPHLMNTEAFF. CDR3 sequence (DNA): TGTGCCAGCAGCCCACATCTCATGAACACTGAAGCTTTCTTT. The chain uses TRBV11-1 and TRBJ1-1; D gene uncertain. The ends were cut back, 5 bases at V and 0 bases at J, with 10 bases in the middle. CDR1 is SGHAT, CDR2 FQDESV, per germline (reference sequence). This CDR3 is built from 14 residues.

This clone was recorded only once. The chain carries TRBV20-1 and TRBJ2-7, with 7 bases aligning to TRBD1. Germline V CDR1 and CDR2: DFQATT, SNEGSKA (reference sequence). This CDR3 contains 13 residues. J gave up 4 bases and V 3 bases, and 6 bases lay outside the gene matches. CDR3 DNA: TGCAGTGCTAGTGACAGGGTTCCGTACGAGCAGTACTTC. Encoded protein: CSASDRVPYEQYF.

This chain uses TRBV5-6 with TRBJ1-5, with TRBD1 as a possible D gene (5 bases). V was shortened by 0 bases and J by 6 bases, with 19 bases between the two germline ends. The length of the CDR3 is 17 residues. Per germline, CDR1 SGHDT and CDR2 YYEEEE. The CDR3, as DNA: TGTGCCAGCAGCTTGGGGGGCCAGGGCCACAATGTTCAGCCCCAGCATTTT. This translates into CASSLGGQGHNVQPQHF.

J is TRBJ2-7 and V is TRBV28, with a tentative D call TRBD1 (5 bases). Germline lookup yields CDR1 MDHEN and CDR2 SYDVKM. V lost 2 bases and J 3 bases, leaving 17 bases between the germline ends. The CDR3 runs to 16 residues. The CDR3 loop reads CASSLIYRISLYEQYF. The CDR3 DNA sequence: TGTGCCAGCAGTTTAATTTACAGGATTTCCCTCTACGAGCAGTACTTC.